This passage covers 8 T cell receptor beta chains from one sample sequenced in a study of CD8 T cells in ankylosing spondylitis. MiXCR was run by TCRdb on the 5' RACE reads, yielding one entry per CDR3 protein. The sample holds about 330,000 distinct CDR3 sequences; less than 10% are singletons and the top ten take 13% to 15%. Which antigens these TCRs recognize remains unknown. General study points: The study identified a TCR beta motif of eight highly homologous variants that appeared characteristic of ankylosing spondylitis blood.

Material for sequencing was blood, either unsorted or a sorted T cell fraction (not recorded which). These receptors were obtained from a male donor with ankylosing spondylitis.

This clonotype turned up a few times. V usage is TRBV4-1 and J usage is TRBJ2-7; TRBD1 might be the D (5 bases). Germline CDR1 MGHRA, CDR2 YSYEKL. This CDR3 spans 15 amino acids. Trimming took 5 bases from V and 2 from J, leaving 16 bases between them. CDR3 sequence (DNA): TGCGCCAGCAGCTTGGTCAACAGGATCCCCTACGAGCAGTACTTC. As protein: CASSLVNRIPYEQYF.

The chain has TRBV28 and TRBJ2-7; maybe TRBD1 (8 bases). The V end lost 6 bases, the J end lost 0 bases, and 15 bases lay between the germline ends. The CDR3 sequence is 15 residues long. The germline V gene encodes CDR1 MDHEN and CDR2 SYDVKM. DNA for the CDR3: TGTGCCAGCAGGGGAGGGACAGGAGTCTCCTACGAGCAGTACTTC. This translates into CASRGGTGVSYEQYF.

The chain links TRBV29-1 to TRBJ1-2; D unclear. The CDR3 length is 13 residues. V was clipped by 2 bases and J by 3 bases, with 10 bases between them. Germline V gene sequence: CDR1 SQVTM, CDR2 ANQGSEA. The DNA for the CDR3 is TGCAGCGTTGAACTTAGGGCCCACTATGGCTACACCTTC. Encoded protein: CSVELRAHYGYTF.

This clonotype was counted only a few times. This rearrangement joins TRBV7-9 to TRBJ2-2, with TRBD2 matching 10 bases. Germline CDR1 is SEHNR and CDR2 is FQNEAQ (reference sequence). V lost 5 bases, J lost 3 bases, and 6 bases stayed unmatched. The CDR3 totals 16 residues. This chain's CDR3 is CASSASGRVYTGELFF. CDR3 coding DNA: TGTGCCAGCAGCGCGAGCGGGAGGGTGTACACCGGGGAGCTGTTTTTT. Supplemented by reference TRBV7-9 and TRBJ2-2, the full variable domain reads DTGVSQNPRHKITKRGQNVTFRCDPISEHNRLYWYRQTLGQGPEFLTYFQNEAQLEKSRLLSDRFSAERPKGSFSTLEIQRTEQGDSAMYLCASSASGRVYTGELFFGEGSRLTVL.

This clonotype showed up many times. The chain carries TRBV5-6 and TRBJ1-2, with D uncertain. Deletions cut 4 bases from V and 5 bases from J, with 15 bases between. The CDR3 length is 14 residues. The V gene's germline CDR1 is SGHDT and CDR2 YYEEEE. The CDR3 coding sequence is TGTGCCAGCAGCCCGAGTCTAGGCACTTATGGCTACACCTTC. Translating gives CASSPSLGTYGYTF.

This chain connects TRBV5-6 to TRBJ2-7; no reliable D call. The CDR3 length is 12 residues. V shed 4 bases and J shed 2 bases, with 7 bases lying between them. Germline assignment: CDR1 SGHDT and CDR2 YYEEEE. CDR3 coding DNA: TGTGCCAGCAGCGTCGGTACCTACGAGCAGTACTTC. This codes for CASSVGTYEQYF.

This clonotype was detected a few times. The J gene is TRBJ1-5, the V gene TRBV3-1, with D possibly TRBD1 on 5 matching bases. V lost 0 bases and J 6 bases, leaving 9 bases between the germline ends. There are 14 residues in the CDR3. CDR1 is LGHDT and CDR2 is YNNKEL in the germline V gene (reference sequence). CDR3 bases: TGTGCCAGCAGCCAAGATGTGGGGCGTCAGCCCCAGCATTTT. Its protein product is CASSQDVGRQPQHF.

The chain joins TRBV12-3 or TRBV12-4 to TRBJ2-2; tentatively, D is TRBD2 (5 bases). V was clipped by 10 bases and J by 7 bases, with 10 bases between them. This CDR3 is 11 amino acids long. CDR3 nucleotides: TGTGCCACTATTCGGGGCGGGGAGCTGTTTTTT. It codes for CATIRGGELFF.